These T cell receptor beta chains were read from a single sample in a study of T cells after yellow fever vaccination. MiXCR was run by TCRdb on the 5' RACE reads, yielding one entry per CDR3 protein. The sample yields 200,000 to 250,000 distinct CDR3 sequences, 6.9% seen once. This material consisted of CD4+ T cells sorted from PBMCs, taken 15 days after the yellow fever booster vaccination. The receptors stem from a man aged 25 to 40 who received the YFV17D yellow fever vaccine. The CDR3 runs from the conserved cysteine through the conserved F or W. D genes are given only for firm matches. Only some rows state a clone size, as once, few, many or a class for expanded clones.

clone_size: many
v_call: TRBV20-1
d_call: TRBD2
j_call: TRBJ2-1
cdr3_nt: TGCAGTGCTGTCCTAGCGGGAGTCGGTGAGCAGTTCTTC
cdr3_aa: CSAVLAGVGEQFF

clone_size: NA
v_call: TRBV6-1
d_call: TRBD1
j_call: TRBJ1-2
cdr3_nt: TGTGCCACCCGGAGGACAGGCGGTATCTCCTATGGCTACACCTTC
cdr3_aa: CATRRTGGISYGYTF

clone_size: many
v_call: TRBV29-1
d_call: TRBD2
j_call: TRBJ2-7
cdr3_nt: TGCAGCGTTGTCGTTAGCGGGACTGTCAACTACGAGCAGTACTTC
cdr3_aa: CSVVVSGTVNYEQYF

clone_size: many
v_call: TRBV12-3/TRBV12-4
d_call: NA
j_call: TRBJ2-1
cdr3_nt: TGTGCCAGCAGTTTCACCGGAGGGAGCAATGAGCAGTTCTTC
cdr3_aa: CASSFTGGSNEQFF

clone_size: many
v_call: TRBV5-1
d_call: NA
j_call: TRBJ2-1
cdr3_nt: TGCGCCAGCAGCCGCACCTCGGAGCGGTTCCACAATGAGCAGTTCTTC
cdr3_aa: CASSRTSERFHNEQFF

clone_size: NA
v_call: TRBV19
d_call: TRBD2
j_call: TRBJ2-1
cdr3_nt: TGTGACAGTAGTATCAGTGCCTACCAGGGACTAGGGACATACAATGAGCAGTTCTTC
cdr3_aa: CDSSISAYQGLGTYNEQFF

clone_size: many
v_call: TRBV20-1
d_call: TRBD1
j_call: TRBJ2-3
cdr3_nt: TGCAGTGCTAGTGGGACAGGGAACGCAGATACGCAGTATTTT
cdr3_aa: CSASGTGNADTQYF

clone_size: NA
v_call: TRBV7-2
d_call: TRBD2
j_call: TRBJ2-7
cdr3_nt: TGTGCCAGCAGCTCAACTAGCGGGATCGAGCAGTACTTC
cdr3_aa: CASSSTSGIEQYF

clone_size: many
v_call: TRBV5-1
d_call: TRBD1
j_call: TRBJ1-1
cdr3_nt: TGCGCCAGCAGCTTTAGGGACAGGGGGAACACTGAAGCTTTCTTT
cdr3_aa: CASSFRDRGNTEAFF

clone_size: NA
v_call: TRBV19
d_call: NA
j_call: TRBJ2-2
cdr3_nt: TGTGCCAGTAGTATGGTGGTGGCCGGGGAGCTGTTTTTT
cdr3_aa: CASSMVVAGELFF

clone_size: NA
v_call: TRBV7-2
d_call: TRBD1
j_call: TRBJ1-1
cdr3_nt: TGTGCCAGCAGACGCCTACAGGGGGTGTGGACTGAAGCTTTCTTT
cdr3_aa: CASRRLQGVWTEAFF

clone_size: many
v_call: TRBV28
d_call: NA
j_call: TRBJ1-2
cdr3_nt: TGTGCCGAGGGAACCACTAACTATGGCTACACCTTC
cdr3_aa: CAEGTTNYGYTF

clone_size: many
v_call: TRBV5-1
d_call: NA
j_call: TRBJ2-7
cdr3_nt: TGCGCCAGCAGCTTGGGGGACCATGCCTACGAGCAGTACTTC
cdr3_aa: CASSLGDHAYEQYF

clone_size: NA
v_call: TRBV5-1
d_call: TRBD2
j_call: TRBJ2-1
cdr3_nt: TGCGCCAGCAGCTTGGATGCTAGCGGGAGTTTGGTCGAGCAGTTCTTC
cdr3_aa: CASSLDASGSLVEQFF

clone_size: many
v_call: TRBV24-1
d_call: NA
j_call: TRBJ2-3
cdr3_nt: TGTGCCACCGCCGGGAGTAGGGATACGCAGTATTTT
cdr3_aa: CATAGSRDTQYF

clone_size: many
v_call: TRBV7-2
d_call: TRBD1
j_call: TRBJ2-7
cdr3_nt: TGTGCCAGCAGCAGACAGGGTACCTACGAGCAGTACTTC
cdr3_aa: CASSRQGTYEQYF

clone_size: NA
v_call: TRBV12-3/TRBV12-4
d_call: TRBD1
j_call: TRBJ2-2
cdr3_nt: TGTGCCAGCAGTTTCCAGGACAGGGGGCTAATGCTGTTTTTT
cdr3_aa: CASSFQDRGLMLFF

clone_size: many
v_call: TRBV19
d_call: TRBD2
j_call: TRBJ2-1
cdr3_nt: TGTGCCAGCGCTCCCCCGGGAGGGCTGTACAATGAGCAGTTCTTC
cdr3_aa: CASAPPGGLYNEQFF

clone_size: many
v_call: TRBV7-2
d_call: TRBD2
j_call: TRBJ2-7
cdr3_nt: TGTGCCAGCAGCCCTAGCGGGATCACCTACGAGCAGTACTTC
cdr3_aa: CASSPSGITYEQYF

clone_size: NA
v_call: TRBV18
d_call: NA
j_call: TRBJ2-7
cdr3_nt: TGTGCCAGCTCACGGATAGCCTCAGACGAGCAGTACTTC
cdr3_aa: CASSRIASDEQYF

clone_size: NA
v_call: TRBV6-1
d_call: NA
j_call: TRBJ1-1
cdr3_nt: TGTGCCAGCAGCCAAATCGGTTGGAACACTGAAGCTTTCTTT
cdr3_aa: CASSQIGWNTEAFF

clone_size: few
v_call: TRBV29-1
d_call: NA
j_call: TRBJ2-1
cdr3_nt: TGCAGCGTTGCCGGCAGCGGCTACAATGAGCAGTTCTTC
cdr3_aa: CSVAGSGYNEQFF

clone_size: NA
v_call: TRBV7-6
d_call: NA
j_call: TRBJ2-1
cdr3_nt: TGTGCCAGCAGCCCCGGAAACGGGAACTACAATGAGCAGTTCTTC
cdr3_aa: CASSPGNGNYNEQFF

clone_size: few
v_call: TRBV12-3/TRBV12-4
d_call: NA
j_call: TRBJ2-2
cdr3_nt: TGTGCCAGCAGTTCCTGGGGCGATGGCGGGGAGCTGTTTTTT
cdr3_aa: CASSSWGDGGELFF

clone_size: NA
v_call: TRBV24-1
d_call: TRBD1
j_call: TRBJ1-2
cdr3_nt: TGTGCCACCAGTGATTCTCGGACAGGGGAACGGCACGGCTACACCTTC
cdr3_aa: CATSDSRTGERHGYTF

clone_size: few
v_call: TRBV10-3
d_call: NA
j_call: TRBJ2-1
cdr3_nt: TGTGCCATCAGCCCAAGTTCGGATGAGCAGTTCTTC
cdr3_aa: CAISPSSDEQFF

clone_size: few
v_call: TRBV5-1
d_call: TRBD1
j_call: TRBJ2-1
cdr3_nt: TGCGCCAGCAGCCCGGGGGGGACAGGGGGCCATGAGCAGTTCTTC
cdr3_aa: CASSPGGTGGHEQFF

clone_size: many
v_call: TRBV18
d_call: NA
j_call: TRBJ2-3
cdr3_nt: TGTGCCAGCTCACTCGGACTCGGTGTCGGGGATACGCAGTATTTT
cdr3_aa: CASSLGLGVGDTQYF

clone_size: few
v_call: TRBV5-6
d_call: NA
j_call: TRBJ1-5
cdr3_nt: TGTGCCAGCAGCTTGGCCTTGGGGGCAAATCAGCCCCAGCATTTT
cdr3_aa: CASSLALGANQPQHF

clone_size: few
v_call: TRBV29-1
d_call: NA
j_call: TRBJ2-3
cdr3_nt: TGCAGCGTTGATGTGGGCCCTGGCACAGATACGCAGTATTTT
cdr3_aa: CSVDVGPGTDTQYF

clone_size: NA
v_call: TRBV20-1
d_call: TRBD2
j_call: TRBJ2-7
cdr3_nt: TGCAGTGCTGTCTACTTTGGGCGGGAGATCGCCAACGAGCAGTACTTC
cdr3_aa: CSAVYFGREIANEQYF

clone_size: many
v_call: TRBV5-5
d_call: NA
j_call: TRBJ1-2
cdr3_nt: TGTGCCAGCAGGAAAGAGACTGGGACCTATGGCTACACCTTC
cdr3_aa: CASRKETGTYGYTF

clone_size: NA
v_call: TRBV12-3/TRBV12-4
d_call: TRBD2
j_call: TRBJ2-7
cdr3_nt: TGTGCCAGCAGTTTATTGGTTGGGGGAGGGGTTTGGTCGAAACACTACGAGCAGTACTTC
cdr3_aa: CASSLLVGGGVWSKHYEQYF

clone_size: many
v_call: TRBV4-3
d_call: TRBD2
j_call: TRBJ2-2
cdr3_nt: TGCGCCAGCAGCCAGTCAACTAGCGGTACTAACCGGGGCGGCACCGGGGAGCTGTTTTTT
cdr3_aa: CASSQSTSGTNRGGTGELFF

clone_size: NA
v_call: TRBV5-1
d_call: NA
j_call: TRBJ1-5
cdr3_nt: TGCGCCAGCAGCTTGGTTCGGGATGTACAGCAGCATCAGCCCCAGCATTTT
cdr3_aa: CASSLVRDVQQHQPQHF

clone_size: many
v_call: TRBV7-2
d_call: NA
j_call: TRBJ2-3
cdr3_nt: TGTGCCAGCAGCGCAGGGACTGAGGGGGCAGATACGCAGTATTTT
cdr3_aa: CASSAGTEGADTQYF

clone_size: few
v_call: TRBV20-1
d_call: TRBD2
j_call: TRBJ2-4
cdr3_nt: TGTGTGGGAGGGGACCTTAGCAAAAACATTCAGTACTTC
cdr3_aa: CVGGDLSKNIQYF

clone_size: few
v_call: TRBV11-2
d_call: NA
j_call: TRBJ1-2
cdr3_nt: TGTGCCAGCAGCTTAACGGGACCGAGTTCAGGCTACACCTTC
cdr3_aa: CASSLTGPSSGYTF

clone_size: few
v_call: TRBV27
d_call: NA
j_call: TRBJ2-3
cdr3_nt: TGTGCCAGCAGTCTGGTGCAGGGTTCAGATACGCAGTATTTT
cdr3_aa: CASSLVQGSDTQYF

clone_size: NA
v_call: TRBV10-1
d_call: TRBD1
j_call: TRBJ2-7
cdr3_nt: TGCGCCAGCAGTGAGTCGAAGGGACAGCGCTACGAGCAGTACTTC
cdr3_aa: CASSESKGQRYEQYF

clone_size: many
v_call: TRBV20-1
d_call: NA
j_call: TRBJ2-5
cdr3_nt: TGCAGTTCGTCCAGACAAGAGACCCAGTACTTC
cdr3_aa: CSSSRQETQYF

clone_size: many
v_call: TRBV7-2
d_call: NA
j_call: TRBJ2-1
cdr3_nt: TGTGCCAGCAGCCCTGGTGGCTTTGAGGTTACCAAGTATGAGCAGTTCTTC
cdr3_aa: CASSPGGFEVTKYEQFF

clone_size: many
v_call: TRBV7-2
d_call: TRBD1
j_call: TRBJ2-3
cdr3_nt: TGTGCCAGCAGTTCGTGGACAGGGCCAGATACGCAGTATTTT
cdr3_aa: CASSSWTGPDTQYF

clone_size: few
v_call: TRBV6-6
d_call: TRBD1
j_call: TRBJ2-7
cdr3_nt: TGTGCCAGCACTAAGGGACAGGACTACGAGCAGTACTTC
cdr3_aa: CASTKGQDYEQYF